The 19 T cell receptor beta chains below come from one sample, sequenced in a study of CD8+ T cells in alopecia areata (dated by TCRdb to 2016 to 2019). Receptor amplification or capture employed the immunoSEQ multiplex PCR assay. RNA was extracted from all samples and reverse transcribed into cDNA as template for TCR sequencing. As stored in TCRdb, this immuneACCESS dataset retains in-frame rearrangements with V and J assigned. A fraction of the clones does not appear; measured against another copy, unresolved V genes explain less than half of the discrepancy, and the remainder lacks a known reason. The sample has 90,000 to 120,000 clones on record, roughly 60% of them singletons. 20% to 25% of the sample is taken by the ten largest. The sequenced sample was CD8+ T cells sorted from blood. Source of these receptors: a human donor in good health.

The gene calls are TRBV15 and TRBJ2-7; D is unclear. Germline lookup yields CDR1 LNHNV and CDR2 YYDKDF (reference sequence). V lost 0 bases to trimming and J lost 5 bases, with 8 bases between them. CDR3 length: 13 residues. CDR3 DNA: TGTGCCACCAGCAGAGATCTAGGGAACGAGCAGTACTTC. It encodes CATSRDLGNEQYF.

The V gene is TRBV7-6, the J gene TRBJ2-2; 12 bases agree with TRBD2. Germline CDR1 SGHVS, CDR2 FNYEAQ. Losses at the gene ends were 8 bases for V and 4 bases for J; bases not matched to a gene: 11. This CDR3 spans 17 amino acids. CDR3 loop: CASAFRPSGGATGELFF. CDR3 in DNA: TGTGCCAGCGCATTTAGGCCTAGCGGGGGGGCCACCGGGGAGCTGTTTTTT. The variable domain in full, completed from reference TRBV7-6 and TRBJ2-2, reads GAGVSQSPRYKVTKRGQDVALRCDPISGHVSLYWYRQALGQGPEFLTYFNYEAQQDKSGLPNDRFSAERPEGSISTLTIQRTEQRDSAMYRCASAFRPSGGATGELFFGEGSRLTVL.

This chain connects TRBV7-9 to TRBJ2-5, with D uncertain. V lost 3 bases and J 5 bases, leaving 19 bases between the germline ends. This CDR3 has 16 residues. Germline values: CDR1 SEHNR, CDR2 FQNEAQ (reference sequence). CDR3 sequence: CASSFEPDWPPETQYF. CDR3 bases: TGTGCCAGCAGCTTCGAGCCCGACTGGCCCCCGGAGACCCAGTACTTC.

This chain uses TRBV4-2 with TRBJ2-3; perhaps D is TRBD1 or TRBD2 (5 bases each). Trimming left V 4 bases short and J 2 bases short, with 19 bases between. The CDR3 has 17 residues. Germline V gives CDR1 LGHNA, CDR2 YNFKEQ. The CDR3, as DNA: TGTGCCAGCAGCCCCACCGGGGACCCACCCTCCACAGATACGCAGTATTTT. As protein: CASSPTGDPPSTDTQYF.

CDR3 in DNA: TGTGCCAGCAGTGCAAATCAGGGGGGGTGGGAGACCCAGTACTTC. Its protein is CASSANQGGWETQYF. This chain joins TRBV25-1 and TRBJ2-5; D is tentatively TRBD1 or TRBD2 (7 bases each). The V end lost 4 bases, the J end lost 5 bases, and 17 bases lay between the germline ends. Germline V gene lookup returns CDR1 MGHDK and CDR2 SYGVNS. The CDR3 contains 15 residues.

This clone was recorded once. The CDR3 DNA reads TGCGCCAGCAGCCAAGTCCCTACGGCCAATGAGCAGTTCTTC. This codes for CASSQVPTANEQFF. V usage is TRBV4-1 and J usage is TRBJ2-1; D unclear. The ends were cut back, 1 base at V and 6 bases at J, with 10 bases in the middle. Per germline, CDR1 MGHRA and CDR2 YSYEKL. There are 14 residues in the CDR3.

The chain is built from TRBV4-1 and TRBJ2-1; D ambiguous. This CDR3 is 14 amino acids long. Germline assignment: CDR1 MGHRA and CDR2 YSYEKL. V was trimmed by 4 bases and J by 4 bases, leaving 11 bases between them. CDR3 protein: CASSPWLGYNEQFF. The CDR3 DNA reads TGCGCCAGCAGCCCCTGGTTGGGGTACAATGAGCAGTTCTTC.

This clone was found a few times. V gene TRBV2 combines with J gene TRBJ1-3, with D unresolved. The V gene's germline CDR1 is SNHLY and CDR2 FYNNEI. V lost 2 bases and J lost 0, with 5 bases in between. CDR3 size: 14 residues. The CDR3 nucleotides are TGTGCCAGCAGTGAACGGCACTCTGGAAACACCATATATTTT. This encodes CASSERHSGNTIYF.

The rearrangement joins TRBV28 to TRBJ2-1; D not certain. V was clipped by 3 bases and J by 9 bases, with 30 bases between them. CDR3 length: 19 amino acids. Looked up from germline, CDR1 is MDHEN and CDR2 is SYDVKM. CDR3 in DNA: TGTGCCAGCAGTTTGCCCCAATCCAGTCCCCAGCGATTTTCGGGTGAGCAGTTCTTC. This translates into CASSLPQSSPQRFSGEQFF.

V gene TRBV7-9 combines with J gene TRBJ2-2, with D uncertain. Germline CDR1 and CDR2: SEHNR and FQNEAQ (reference sequence). Trimming took 0 bases from V and 8 from J, leaving 13 bases between them. The CDR3 runs to 15 residues. CDR3 in DNA: TGTGCCAGCAGCTTAGCTATTCGTGGCCTAGGGGAGCTGTTTTTT. Encoded protein: CASSLAIRGLGELFF.

Turning to this clone: Within the sample, other DNA sequences also encode this same CDR3. The rearrangement uses TRBV11-3 and TRBJ1-1, with a possible D match to TRBD1 (5 bases). Germline V gives CDR1 SGHNT, CDR2 YENEEA. This CDR3 spans 13 amino acids. V dropped 5 bases and J dropped 1 base, with 8 bases sitting between them. The CDR3 DNA sequence: TGTGCCAGCAGCCTCGGACAGAACACTGAAGCTTTCTTT. Its translation is CASSLGQNTEAFF.

V usage is TRBV7-9 and J usage is TRBJ1-4; 10 nucleotides match TRBD1. The germline V gene has CDR1 SEHNR and CDR2 FQNEAQ (reference sequence). After removal of 3 bases from V and 11 bases from J, the junction contained 18 bases not matched to a gene. The CDR3 spans 18 residues. Written as DNA, the CDR3 is TGTGCCAGCAGCTTTACCACCCCCGGAAGGACAGGGGGGTATAAACTGTTTTTT. It encodes CASSFTTPGRTGGYKLFF.

The chain is built from TRBV19 and TRBJ2-7; TRBD1 matches at 7 bases. J was trimmed by 2 bases and V by 4 bases; bases with no gene match: 5. The CDR3 loop spans 14 amino acids. CDR1 and CDR2 (germline): LNHDA, SQIVND (reference sequence). This CDR3 reads CASSTRGQTYEQYF. CDR3 DNA: TGTGCCAGTAGTACCCGGGGACAGACCTACGAGCAGTACTTC.

The count of this clone is one. The V and J genes are TRBV25-1 and TRBJ1-4; no definite D call. V lost 4 bases and J lost 5, with 11 bases in between. Germline V gene sequence: CDR1 MGHDK, CDR2 SYGVNS. CDR3 length equals 14 residues. The CDR3 DNA reads as TGTGCCAGCAGTGCTGGTACAGCGAATGAAAAACTGTTTTTT. Protein product: CASSAGTANEKLFF.

This clone was counted a few times. The rearrangement joins TRBV4-1 to TRBJ2-3, with 10 positions matching TRBD2. The V and J ends lost 0 bases and 4 bases, in that order; junction bases with no gene match: 10. The germline CDR1 and CDR2 sequences are MGHRA and YSYEKL. The CDR3 is 18 residues long. CDR3 amino acids: CASSQDQAGGRRADTQYF. The CDR3 nucleotides are TGCGCCAGCAGCCAAGATCAAGCGGGGGGGCGACGTGCAGATACGCAGTATTTT.

This rearrangement joins TRBV28 to TRBJ2-7; TRBD1 or TRBD2 may be the D gene (5 bases each). V shed 4 bases and J shed 2 bases, with 9 bases lying between them. Germline V gene sequence: CDR1 MDHEN, CDR2 SYDVKM. The CDR3 contains 13 residues. The chain's CDR3 is CASSWDATYEQYF. The DNA for the CDR3 is TGTGCCAGCAGTTGGGACGCCACCTACGAGCAGTACTTC.

The chain carries TRBV27 and TRBJ2-3; 7 positions agree with TRBD2. This CDR3 contains 14 residues. Trimming took 3 bases from V and 4 from J; bases not matched to a gene: 4. CDR1 MNHEY and CDR2 SMNVEV come from the germline V gene (reference sequence). The CDR3 bases are TGTGCCAGCAGTTTCACGGGGGGTGCAGATACGCAGTATTTT. Its translation is CASSFTGGADTQYF.

The rearrangement joins TRBV5-6 to TRBJ2-7, with TRBD1 as a possible D gene (6 bases). Germline V gene lookup returns CDR1 SGHDT and CDR2 YYEEEE. This CDR3 comprises 14 residues. V shed 7 bases and J shed 1 base, with 15 bases lying between them. CDR3 DNA: TGTGCCAGCCGCCCCGGACAGAATTCCTACGAGCAGTACTTC. As protein: CASRPGQNSYEQYF. Together with reference TRBV5-6 and TRBJ2-7, the CDR3 gives the full variable domain: DAGVTQSPTHLIKTRGQQVTLRCSPKSGHDTVSWYQQALGQGPQFIFQYYEEEERQRGNFPDRFSGHQFPNYSSELNVNALLLGDSALYLCASRPGQNSYEQYFGPGTRLTVT.

The sample holds a few counts of this clone. The V gene is TRBV7-2, the J gene TRBJ2-3, with 7 bases fitting TRBD2. The CDR3 runs to 16 residues. Germline V gene data show CDR1 as SGHTA and CDR2 as FQGNSA. V was clipped by 0 bases and J by 2 bases; unmatched bases: 5. DNA for the CDR3: TGTGCCAGCAGCTTAGCGCTAGCGGCAATCACAGATACGCAGTATTTT. The encoded protein is CASSLALAAITDTQYF.